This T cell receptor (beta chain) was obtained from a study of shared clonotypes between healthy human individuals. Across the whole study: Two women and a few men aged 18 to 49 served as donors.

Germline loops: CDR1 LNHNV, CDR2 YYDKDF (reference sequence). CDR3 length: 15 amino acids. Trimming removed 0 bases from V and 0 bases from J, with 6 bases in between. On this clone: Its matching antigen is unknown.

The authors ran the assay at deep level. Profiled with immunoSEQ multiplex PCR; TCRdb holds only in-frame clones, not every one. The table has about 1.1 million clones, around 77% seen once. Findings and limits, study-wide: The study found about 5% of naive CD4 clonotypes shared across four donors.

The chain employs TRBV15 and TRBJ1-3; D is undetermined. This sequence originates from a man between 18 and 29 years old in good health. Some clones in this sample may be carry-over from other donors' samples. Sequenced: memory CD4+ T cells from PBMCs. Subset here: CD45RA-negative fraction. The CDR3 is CATSRDRYSGNTIYF. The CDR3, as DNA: TGTGCCACCAGCAGAGACCGGTACTCTGGAAACACCATATATTTT.